This T cell receptor (beta chain) is drawn from a study of T cell responses to AZD1222 COVID-19 vaccine. With respect to this clone: What it recognizes is unknown.

Investigators merged groups given second doses at roughly 4 or roughly 12 weeks. The CDR3 has 15 residues. CDR1 MNHEY and CDR2 SVGAGI come from the germline V gene. With 4 bases clipped from V and 5 bases from J, the junction kept 8 bases outside the gene matches. The data were produced by immunoSEQ multiplex PCR, yet TCRdb's version contains in-frame clones alone and is incomplete. The repertoire holds approximately 130,000 clones, with 80% to 90% as singletons. Study-level results: Increased Spike-specific TCR breadth and depth were observed after two AZD1222 doses.

Sequenced here: peripheral blood, sampled 28 days after the second AZD1222 dose. The chain recombines TRBV6-5 with TRBJ2-3; 8 nucleotides line up with TRBD2. The sequence came from an adult who received the AZD1222 COVID-19 vaccine. The CDR3 region is CASSWERETGDTQYF. The DNA of the CDR3 is TGTGCCAGCAGTTGGGAGCGGGAGACGGGAGATACGCAGTATTTT.